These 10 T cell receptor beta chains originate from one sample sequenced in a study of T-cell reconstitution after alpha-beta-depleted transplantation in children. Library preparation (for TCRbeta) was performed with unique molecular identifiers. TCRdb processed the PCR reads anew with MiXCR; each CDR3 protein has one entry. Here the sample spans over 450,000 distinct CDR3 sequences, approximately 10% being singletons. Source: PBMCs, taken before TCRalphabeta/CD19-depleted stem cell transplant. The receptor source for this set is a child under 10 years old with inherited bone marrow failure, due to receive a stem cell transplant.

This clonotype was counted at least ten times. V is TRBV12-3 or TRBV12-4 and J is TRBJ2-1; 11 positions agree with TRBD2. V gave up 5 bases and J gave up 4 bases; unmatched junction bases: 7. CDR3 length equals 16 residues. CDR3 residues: CASSPSGTSGYNEQFF. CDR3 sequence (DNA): TGTGCCAGCAGTCCTTCGGGGACTAGCGGATACAATGAGCAGTTCTTC.

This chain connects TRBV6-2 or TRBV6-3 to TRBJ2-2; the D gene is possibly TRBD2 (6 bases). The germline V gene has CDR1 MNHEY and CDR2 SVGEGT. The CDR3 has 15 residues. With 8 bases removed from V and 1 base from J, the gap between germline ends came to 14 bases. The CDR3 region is CASPSARENTGELFF. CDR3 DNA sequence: TGTGCCAGCCCTAGCGCGCGAGAGAACACCGGGGAGCTGTTTTTT.

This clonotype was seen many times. DNA for the CDR3: TGTGCCACGAGGACAGGGAAGAACGAGCAGTACTTC. Translation gives CATRTGKNEQYF. J is TRBJ2-7 and V is TRBV10-3, with TRBD1 identical over 8 bases. There are 12 residues in the CDR3. The V and J ends lost 10 bases and 5 bases, in that order; junction bases with no gene match: 7. The germline CDR1 and CDR2 sequences are ENHRY and SYGVKD.

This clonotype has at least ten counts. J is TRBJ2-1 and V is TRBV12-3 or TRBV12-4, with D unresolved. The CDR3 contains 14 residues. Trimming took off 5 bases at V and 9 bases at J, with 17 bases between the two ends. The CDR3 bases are TGTGCCAGCAGTGAGGATCTAATGTCCGGTGAGCAGTTCTTC. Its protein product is CASSEDLMSGEQFF.

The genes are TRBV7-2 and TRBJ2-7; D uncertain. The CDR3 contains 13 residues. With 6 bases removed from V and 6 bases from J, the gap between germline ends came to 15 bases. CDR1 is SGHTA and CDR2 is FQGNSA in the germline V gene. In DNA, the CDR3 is TGTGCCAGCAGTCGGACGATTTCCCGCGAGCAGTACTTC. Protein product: CASSRTISREQYF.

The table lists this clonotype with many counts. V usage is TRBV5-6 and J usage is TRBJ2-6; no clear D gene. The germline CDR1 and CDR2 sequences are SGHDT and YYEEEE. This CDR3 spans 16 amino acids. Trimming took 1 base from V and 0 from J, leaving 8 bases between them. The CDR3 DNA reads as TGTGCCAGCAGCTTGAGGGCGCACTCTGGGGCCAACGTCCTGACTTTC. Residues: CASSLRAHSGANVLTF. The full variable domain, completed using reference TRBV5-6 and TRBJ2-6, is DAGVTQSPTHLIKTRGQQVTLRCSPKSGHDTVSWYQQALGQGPQFIFQYYEEEERQRGNFPDRFSGHQFPNYSSELNVNALLLGDSALYLCASSLRAHSGANVLTFGAGSRLTVL.

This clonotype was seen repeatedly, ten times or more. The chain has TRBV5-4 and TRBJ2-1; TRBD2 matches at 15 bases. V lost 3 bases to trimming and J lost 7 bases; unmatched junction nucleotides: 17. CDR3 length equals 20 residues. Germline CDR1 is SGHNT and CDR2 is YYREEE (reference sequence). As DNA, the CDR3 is TGTGCCAGCAGCTCCCCCGGAGGTTGGGGACTAGCGGGAGGAAAGAATGAGCAGTTCTTC. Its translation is CASSSPGGWGLAGGKNEQFF.

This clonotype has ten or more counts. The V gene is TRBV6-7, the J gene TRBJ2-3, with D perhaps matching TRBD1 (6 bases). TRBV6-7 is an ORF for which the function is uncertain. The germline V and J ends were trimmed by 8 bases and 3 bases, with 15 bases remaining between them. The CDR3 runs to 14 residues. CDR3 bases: TGTGCCAGCTCTGCAGGGGTACAGACAGATACGCAGTATTTT. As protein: CASSAGVQTDTQYF.

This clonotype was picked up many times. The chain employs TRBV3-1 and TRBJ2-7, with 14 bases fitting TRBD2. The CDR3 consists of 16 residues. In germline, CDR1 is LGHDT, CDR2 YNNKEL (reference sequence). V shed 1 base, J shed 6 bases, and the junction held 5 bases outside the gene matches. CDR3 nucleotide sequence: TGTGCCAGCAGCCAAGGCCCGGGACTAGCGGGAGTCGAGCAGTACTTC. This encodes CASSQGPGLAGVEQYF.

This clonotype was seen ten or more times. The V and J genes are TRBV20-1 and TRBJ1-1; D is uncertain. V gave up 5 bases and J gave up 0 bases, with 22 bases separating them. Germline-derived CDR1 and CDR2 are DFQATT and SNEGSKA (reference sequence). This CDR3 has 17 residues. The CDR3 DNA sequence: TGCAGTGCTGATCATGGAGGCACTGTATCGATGAACACTGAAGCTTTCTTT. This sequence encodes CSADHGGTVSMNTEAFF.